The 4 T cell receptor beta chains presented below share a single source sample, sequenced in a study of shared T cell receptors in the human thymus. Sequencing was performed with immunoSEQ multiplex PCR; in TCRdb, only in-frame clones are kept and a portion is missing. Of 540,000 or so clones in the sample, about 80% were seen once. The sample was also linked to a second study, of human thymus T cells.

Sequenced sample: thymocytes. The receptors shown here come from a boy in the first two years of life with a congenital heart defect.

V and J are TRBV30 and TRBJ1-1; a possible D gene is TRBD1 (5 bases). Deletions cut 5 bases from V and 1 base from J, with 14 bases between. Germline V gene data show CDR1 as GTSNPN and CDR2 as SVGIG (reference sequence). CDR3 length: 14 residues. The CDR3 DNA reads TGTGCCTGGTCCCTAGGGGCAACGAACACTGAAGCTTTCTTT. This gives the protein CAWSLGATNTEAFF.

The chain recombines TRBV25-1 with TRBJ2-3; tentative D call: TRBD1 (5 bases). V was cut by 3 bases and J by 4 bases, with 5 bases left in between. Germline V gene sequence: CDR1 MGHDK, CDR2 SYGVNS. The CDR3 loop spans 12 amino acids. As DNA, the CDR3 is TGTGCCAGCAGTGACAGGGCAGATACGCAGTATTTT. It codes for CASSDRADTQYF.

J is TRBJ2-1 and V is TRBV14; D is possibly TRBD2 (6 bases). V gave up 3 bases and J gave up 0 bases, with 15 bases separating them. This CDR3 is 17 amino acids long. CDR1 and CDR2 from the germline V gene are SGHDN and FVKESK. In nucleotides, the CDR3 is TGTGCCAGCAGCCACGTATCGGGAGACCTCTCCTACAATGAGCAGTTCTTC. Translation: CASSHVSGDLSYNEQFF.

The genes are TRBV4-3 and TRBJ2-2, with D possibly being TRBD2 (5 bases). V was shortened by 3 bases and J by 0 bases, with 20 bases between the two germline ends. This CDR3 comprises 19 residues. CDR1 is LGHNA and CDR2 is YSLEER in the germline V gene. The CDR3 DNA reads TGCGCCAGCAGCCAGGCAGCCACAACTAGGGTTCCGAACACCGGGGAGCTGTTTTTT. The encoded protein is CASSQAATTRVPNTGELFF.